One and the same sample provided the 5 T cell receptor beta chains below, sequenced in a study of T cells in Graves' hyperthyroidism and ophthalmopathy (dated by TCRdb to the late 2010s). The library came from multiplex PCR. Sequencing used an Illumina HiSeq 2000. Amplification of TCR beta CDR3 regions was carried out from RNA transcripts. A first-round RT-PCR of the TCR CDR3 used the HTBI primer set with the Qiagen OneStep RT-PCR kit. TCRdb reprocessing: public reads trimmed at Q25 with fastp, clones called with MiXCR, in-frame beta chains kept. Rows are combined by CDR3 protein, so each entry shows the most common genes and DNA. Recorded for this sample are approximately 630,000 distinct CDR3 sequences; roughly 17% of them occurred a single time. Jointly, the top ten make up less than 4.5% of the sample. Material: blood. These receptors came from a woman younger than 45 with Graves' hyperthyroidism.

V gene TRBV6-1 combines with J gene TRBJ1-1; no clear D. This CDR3 comprises 12 residues. The germline CDR1 and CDR2 sequences are MNHNS and SASEGT. The ends were cut back, 6 bases at V and 10 bases at J, with 15 bases in the middle. CDR3 loop: CASRLLTDGAFF. CDR3 nucleotide sequence: TGTGCCAGCAGACTATTGACGGATGGAGCTTTCTTT.

This clonotype was picked up many times. The chain links TRBV3-1 to TRBJ1-1; 10 bases align to TRBD1. The CDR3 runs to 14 residues. V lost 4 bases, J lost 8 bases, and 7 bases stayed unmatched. Germline V gene lookup returns CDR1 LGHDT and CDR2 YNNKEL (reference sequence). In DNA form, the CDR3 reads TGTGCCAGCAGCCGCAAGACAGGGGGCATGGAAGCTTTCTTT. This gives the protein CASSRKTGGMEAFF.

A few counts support this clonotype. Here the CDR3 DNA reads TGCAGCGTTGGTGGGCCGGGACAGAAAAACATTCAGTACTTC. Its translation: CSVGGPGQKNIQYF. The V and J genes are TRBV29-1 and TRBJ2-4, with 7 nucleotides matching TRBD1. The CDR3 spans 14 residues. From germline, CDR1 is SQVTM and CDR2 ANQGSEA. V lost 4 bases, J lost 4 bases, and 7 bases stayed unmatched.

This chain links TRBV5-4 with TRBJ2-3, with a weak D call TRBD1 (6 bases). Germline V gene lookup returns CDR1 SGHNT and CDR2 YYREEE (reference sequence). Trimming took 4 bases from V and 1 from J, leaving 16 bases between them. The length of the CDR3 is 16 residues. For the CDR3, the DNA is TGTGCCAGCAGCCAAGACAGGACCTCTCGCACAGATACGCAGTATTTT. It translates to CASSQDRTSRTDTQYF. Filled out from reference TRBV5-4 and TRBJ2-3, the complete variable domain reads ETGVTQSPTHLIKTRGQQVTLRCSSQSGHNTVSWYQQALGQGPQFIFQYYREEENGRGNFPPRFSGLQFPNYSSELNVNALELDDSALYLCASSQDRTSRTDTQYFGPGTRLTVL.

This clonotype was found many times. This chain uses TRBV10-3 with TRBJ2-7; either TRBD1 or TRBD2 may fit D (5 bases each). The CDR3 extends over 14 amino acids. Trimming shortened V by 8 bases and J by 6 bases, and 20 bases separated the two germline ends. Germline lookup yields CDR1 ENHRY and CDR2 SYGVKD. CDR3 region: CAIGRLGTVLEQYF. In nucleotides, the CDR3 is TGTGCCATCGGACGCTTAGGGACGGTTCTCGAGCAGTACTTC.